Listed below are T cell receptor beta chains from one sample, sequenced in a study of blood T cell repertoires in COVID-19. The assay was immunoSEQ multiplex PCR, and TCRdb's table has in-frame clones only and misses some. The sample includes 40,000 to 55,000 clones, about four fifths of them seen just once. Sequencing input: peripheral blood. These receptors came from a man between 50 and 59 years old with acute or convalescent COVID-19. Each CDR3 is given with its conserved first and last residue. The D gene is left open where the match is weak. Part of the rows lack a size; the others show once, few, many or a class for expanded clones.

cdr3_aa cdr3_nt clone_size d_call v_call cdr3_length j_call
CASSFLGQAMNTEAFF TGTGCCAGCAGCTTTTTGGGACAGGCGATGAACACTGAAGCTTTCTTT once TRBD1 TRBV7-8 16 TRBJ1-1
CAWGTGEVTGELFF TGTGCCTGGGGGACAGGGGAGGTCACCGGGGAGCTGTTTTTT - TRBD1 TRBV30 14 TRBJ2-2
CASSLQGEGDQPQHF TGCGCCAGCAGCTTGCAGGGGGAAGGCGATCAGCCCCAGCATTTT - TRBD1 TRBV5-1 15 TRBJ1-5
CASSPAPRGIQPQHF TGCGCCAGCAGCCCTGCCCCCAGGGGGATTCAGCCCCAGCATTTT once TRBD1 TRBV4-1 15 TRBJ1-5
CASSERGVHYGYTF TGCGCCAGCAGTGAGAGGGGTGTACACTATGGCTACACCTTC - - TRBV10-1 14 TRBJ1-2
CASSLSGGAQNEQFF TGTGCCAGCAGCCTTAGCGGGGGGGCCCAAAATGAGCAGTTCTTC once TRBD2 TRBV11-3 15 TRBJ2-1
CASSIRGRDNEQFF TGCGCCAGCAGCATTCGCGGGCGGGACAATGAGCAGTTCTTC - - TRBV10-1 14 TRBJ2-1
CASSPRILAERGTQYF TGTGCCAGCAGCCCCCGAATACTAGCGGAGAGGGGAACGCAGTATTTT - TRBD2 TRBV5-6 16 TRBJ2-3
CASSLGGGLAGASEQYF TGTGCCAGCAGCTTAGGAGGGGGACTAGCGGGAGCGAGTGAGCAGTACTTC once TRBD2 TRBV7-8 17 TRBJ2-7
CASSIDRNTEAFF TGTGCCAGTAGTATAGATAGGAACACTGAAGCTTTCTTT - - TRBV19 13 TRBJ1-1
CSVASRADEKLFF TGCAGCGTTGCGTCCAGGGCGGATGAAAAACTGTTTTTT - - TRBV29-1 13 TRBJ1-4
CASSSPTGAYEQYF TGTGCCAGCAGTTCCCCGACAGGGGCGTACGAGCAGTACTTC - TRBD1 TRBV6-5 14 TRBJ2-7
CASSARVLEGDTGELFF TGTGCCAGCAGCGCGAGGGTACTGGAGGGCGACACCGGGGAGCTGTTTTTT - - TRBV9 17 TRBJ2-2
CASDSLDPTREQYF TGTGCCAGCGACTCGTTAGACCCTACGCGCGAGCAGTACTTC - - TRBV2 14 TRBJ2-7
CASSYSIYGYTF TGTGCCAGCAGTTACAGCATCTATGGCTACACCTTC few - TRBV6-2/TRBV6-3 12 TRBJ1-2
CASSAEEASNEQFF TGTGCCAGCAGTGCCGAGGAAGCAAGCAATGAGCAGTTCTTC - - TRBV2 14 TRBJ2-1
CASSQDGRVDTEAFF TGCGCCAGCAGCCAAGATGGCAGGGTGGACACTGAAGCTTTCTTT - - TRBV4-1 15 TRBJ1-1
CASSRGPNRNQYF TGTGCCAGCAGTAGGGGGCCCAACAGAAACCAGTACTTC - TRBD1 TRBV6-2/TRBV6-3 13 TRBJ2-5
CASSLTWEHEQFF TGTGCCAGCAGTTTGACCTGGGAGCATGAGCAGTTCTTC - - TRBV27 13 TRBJ2-1
CASSFQGNYGYTF TGCGCCAGCAGCTTCCAGGGAAACTATGGCTACACCTTC - - TRBV4-1 13 TRBJ1-2
CASRRDRGRDEAFF TGCGCCAGCAGGCGGGACAGGGGGCGTGATGAAGCTTTCTTT - TRBD1 TRBV5-1 14 TRBJ1-1
CASSPQTVNQPQHF TGTGCCAGCTCACCCCAGACAGTAAATCAGCCCCAGCATTTT - - TRBV18 14 TRBJ1-5
CASTLGTIYEQYF TGTGCCAGCACCCTAGGAACCATCTACGAGCAGTACTTC - - TRBV6-1 13 TRBJ2-7
CASSLAGTEQNTEAFF TGTGCCAGCAGCTTAGCGGGGACAGAACAGAACACTGAAGCTTTCTTT - TRBD1 TRBV7-9 16 TRBJ1-1
CASSLRLAGGLGNEQFF TGTGCCAGCAGTTTAAGATTGGCGGGAGGGCTAGGGAATGAGCAGTTCTTC - TRBD2 TRBV6-2/TRBV6-3 17 TRBJ2-1
CASGDRGWGEAFF TGTGCCAGCGGAGACAGGGGATGGGGTGAAGCTTTCTTT - TRBD1 TRBV2 13 TRBJ1-1
CASSQRTSGTAGELFF TGTGCCAGCAGCCAGAGGACTAGCGGTACAGCCGGGGAGCTGTTTTTT - TRBD2 TRBV4-2 16 TRBJ2-2
CASSLFTGLSSGANVLTF TGTGCCAGCAGTTTATTCACAGGCTTAAGCTCTGGGGCCAACGTCCTGACTTTC - - TRBV27 18 TRBJ2-6
CASSPPTGGPYEQYF TGTGCCAGCTCACCACCGACAGGGGGTCCCTACGAGCAGTACTTC - TRBD1 TRBV18 15 TRBJ2-7
CASSLSDTQETQYF TGTGCCAGCAGCTTGTCGGACACCCAAGAGACCCAGTACTTC - - TRBV7-3 14 TRBJ2-5
CASRNSRSGENYGYTF TGTGCCAGCAGAAATTCCCGGTCAGGGGAGAACTATGGCTACACCTTC - - TRBV7-9 16 TRBJ1-2
CASSHDRHNQPQHF TGTGCCAGTAGTCACGACAGGCACAATCAGCCCCAGCATTTT - - TRBV19 14 TRBJ1-5
CASNRDRGTQYF TGTGCCAGCAACCGCGATCGGGGTACGCAGTATTTT - - TRBV28 12 TRBJ2-3
CASSLDGGADGELFF TGTGCCAGCAGCTTAGATGGGGGGGCCGACGGGGAGCTGTTTTTT once - TRBV11-3 15 TRBJ2-2
CASSVGQGNEKLFF TGTGCCAGCAGCGTAGGACAGGGAAATGAAAAACTGTTTTTT - TRBD1 TRBV9 14 TRBJ1-4
CASSQVGVKNEKLFF TGCGCCAGCAGCCAAGTCGGGGTAAAGAATGAAAAACTGTTTTTT - - TRBV4-1 15 TRBJ1-4
CASSLGGGNQPQHF TGTGCCAGCAGTTTAGGCGGGGGGAATCAGCCCCAGCATTTT - - TRBV7-6 14 TRBJ1-5
CASSDSFRDNEQFF TGTGCCAGCAGTGACTCTTTCCGGGACAATGAGCAGTTCTTC - - TRBV6-4 14 TRBJ2-1
CASQLGQEHSFGYTF TGTGCCAGCCAACTGGGACAGGAGCATAGTTTTGGCTACACCTTC - TRBD1 TRBV28 15 TRBJ1-2
CASSKGRVHGSLENTIYF TGTGCCAGCAGCAAAGGGAGGGTACACGGCTCTCTGGAAAACACCATATATTTT once - TRBV7-6 18 TRBJ1-3
CASSLGAAYGYTF TGTGCCAGCAGCTTAGGGGCAGCCTATGGCTACACCTTC - - TRBV7-9 13 TRBJ1-2
CASSLSPRIVETEAFF TGTGCCAGCAGCCTCAGCCCTAGGATTGTGGAAACTGAAGCTTTCTTT - - TRBV9 16 TRBJ1-1
CASTPEGGTGNNQPQHF TGTGCCAGCACCCCAGAAGGAGGGACAGGGAACAATCAGCCCCAGCATTTT - TRBD1 TRBV7-8 17 TRBJ1-5
CASSYPGQLYEQYF TGTGCCAGCAGCTATCCTGGACAGCTCTACGAGCAGTACTTC - - TRBV13 14 TRBJ2-7
CASSYPTSGGLYNEQFF TGTGCCAGCAGTTACCCCACTAGCGGGGGGCTCTACAATGAGCAGTTCTTC - TRBD2 TRBV6-2/TRBV6-3 17 TRBJ2-1
CASSLGTGSHDGYTF TGTGCCAGCAGCCTCGGGACAGGGTCGCATGATGGCTACACCTTC - TRBD1 TRBV7-8 15 TRBJ1-2
CASGGGETQYF TGTGCCAGCGGGGGAGGTGAGACCCAGTACTTC - - TRBV27 11 TRBJ2-5
CASSIGAGYSDTQYF TGTGCCAGTAGTATTGGGGCAGGGTACTCAGATACGCAGTATTTT - - TRBV19 15 TRBJ2-3
CASRLGQKETQYF TGTGCCAGCAGATTGGGACAGAAAGAGACCCAGTACTTC - TRBD1 TRBV12-3/TRBV12-4 13 TRBJ2-5
CASSSDSYTDTQYF TGTGCCAGTAGTTCGGACAGCTACACAGATACGCAGTATTTT - - TRBV19 14 TRBJ2-3
CASSLAGLVRNEQFF TGCGCCAGCAGCTTGGCGGGACTAGTTCGGAATGAGCAGTTCTTC - TRBD2 TRBV5-1 15 TRBJ2-1
CASSIERTTEAFF TGTGCCAGTAGTATAGAGAGGACAACCGAAGCTTTCTTT few - TRBV19 13 TRBJ1-1
CASSPSAGLAGYNEQFF TGCGCCAGCAGCCCCTCGGCGGGACTAGCGGGTTACAATGAGCAGTTCTTC - TRBD2 TRBV5-1 17 TRBJ2-1
CATSRDRGTGANVLTF TGTGCCACCAGCAGAGACAGGGGAACTGGGGCCAACGTCCTGACTTTC - - TRBV15 16 TRBJ2-6
CASSIYSPAYGYTF TGTGCCAGTAGTATCTACAGTCCGGCGTATGGCTACACCTTC - - TRBV19 14 TRBJ1-2